This T cell receptor beta chain comes out of a study of blood T cell repertoires in COVID-19. Seattle patient enrollment occurred during active infection, with longitudinal follow-up thereafter. The V end lost 6 bases, the J end lost 4 bases, and 15 bases lay between the germline ends. Germline lookup yields CDR1 LGHNT and CDR2 FRNRAP. The CDR3 is 14 amino acids. In the original workflow: For nucleated cells, counts were estimated from reference gene primer amplification. Sequenced by immunoSEQ multiplex PCR; TCRdb stores in-frame clones only, minus some. That table gives V, J and clone size, and the DNA gave D and trimming. Of about 100,000 clones in the sample, about 90% were seen once.

The rearrangement links TRBV12-5 to TRBJ1-1; weak D call: TRBD1 (5 bases). Sequencing was done on a sample of peripheral blood. This sequence was found in a human donor with COVID-19, enrolled during active disease. The donor label of this sample is uncertain. The CDR3 DNA reads TGTGCTAGTGGGGTGGAGACAGCGGGCACTGAAGCTTTCTTT. Translated, it gives CASGVETAGTEAFF.